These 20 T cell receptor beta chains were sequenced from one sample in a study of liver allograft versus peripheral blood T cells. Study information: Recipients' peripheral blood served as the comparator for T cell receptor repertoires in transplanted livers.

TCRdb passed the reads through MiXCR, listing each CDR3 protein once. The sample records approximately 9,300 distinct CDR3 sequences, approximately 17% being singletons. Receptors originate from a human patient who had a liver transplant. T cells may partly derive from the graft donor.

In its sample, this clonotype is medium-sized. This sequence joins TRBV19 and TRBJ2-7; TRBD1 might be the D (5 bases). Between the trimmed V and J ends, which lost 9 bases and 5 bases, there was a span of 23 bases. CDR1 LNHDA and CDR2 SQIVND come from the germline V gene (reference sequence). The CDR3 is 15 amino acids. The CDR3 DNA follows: TGTGCCAGCAGTCCCCTCGGGCAGGGTGAGGACGAGCAGTACTTC. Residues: CASSPLGQGEDEQYF.

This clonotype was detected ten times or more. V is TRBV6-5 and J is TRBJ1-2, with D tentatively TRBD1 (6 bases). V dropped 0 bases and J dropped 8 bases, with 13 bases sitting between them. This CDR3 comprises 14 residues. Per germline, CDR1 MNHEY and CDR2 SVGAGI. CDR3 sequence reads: CASSYSRGGGGYTF. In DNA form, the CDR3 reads TGTGCCAGCAGTTACTCGAGAGGGGGGGGGGGCTACACCTTC.

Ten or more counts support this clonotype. The CDR3 sequence: CASSPARLGLNTEAFF. The CDR3 DNA is TGTGCCAGCAGCCCCGCGCGGCTGGGCCTGAACACTGAAGCTTTCTTT. The rearrangement uses TRBV5-4 and TRBJ1-1; D unresolved. This CDR3 has 16 amino acids. V gave up 4 bases and J gave up 0 bases, with 16 bases separating them. Looked up from germline, CDR1 is SGHNT and CDR2 is YYREEE (reference sequence).

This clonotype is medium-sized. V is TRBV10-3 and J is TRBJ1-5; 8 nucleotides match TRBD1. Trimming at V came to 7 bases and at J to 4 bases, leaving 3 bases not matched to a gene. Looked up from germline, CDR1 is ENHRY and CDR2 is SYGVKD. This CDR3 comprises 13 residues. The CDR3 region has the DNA TGTGCCATCAAGGGACAGGATAATCAGCCCCAGCATTTT. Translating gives CAIKGQDNQPQHF.

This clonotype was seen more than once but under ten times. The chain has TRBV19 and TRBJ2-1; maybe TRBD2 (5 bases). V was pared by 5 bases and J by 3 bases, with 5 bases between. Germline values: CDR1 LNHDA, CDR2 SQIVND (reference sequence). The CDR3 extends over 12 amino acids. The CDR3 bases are TGTGCCAGTAGTGGAGGCTACAATGAGCAGTTCTTC. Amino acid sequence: CASSGGYNEQFF.

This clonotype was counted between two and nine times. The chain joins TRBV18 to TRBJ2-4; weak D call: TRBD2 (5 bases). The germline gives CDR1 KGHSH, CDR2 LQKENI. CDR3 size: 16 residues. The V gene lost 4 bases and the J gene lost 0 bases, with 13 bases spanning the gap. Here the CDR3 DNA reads TGTGCCAGCTCACTAACTACCGGGGTAGCCAAAAACATTCAGTACTTC. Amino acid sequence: CASSLTTGVAKNIQYF.

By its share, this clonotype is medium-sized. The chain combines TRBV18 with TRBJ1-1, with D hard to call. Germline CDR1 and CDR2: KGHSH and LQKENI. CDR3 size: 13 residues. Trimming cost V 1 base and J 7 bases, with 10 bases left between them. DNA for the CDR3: TGTGCCAGCTCACCACTGGCCGTAAATGAAGCTTTCTTT. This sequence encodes CASSPLAVNEAFF.

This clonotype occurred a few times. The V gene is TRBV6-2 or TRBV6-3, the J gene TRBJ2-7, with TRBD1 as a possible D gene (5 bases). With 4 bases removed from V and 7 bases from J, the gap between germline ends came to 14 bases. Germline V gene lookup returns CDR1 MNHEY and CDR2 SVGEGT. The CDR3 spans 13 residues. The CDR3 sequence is CASSWGRLGEQYF. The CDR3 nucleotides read TGTGCCAGCAGTTGGGGCCGCCTAGGAGAGCAGTACTTC.

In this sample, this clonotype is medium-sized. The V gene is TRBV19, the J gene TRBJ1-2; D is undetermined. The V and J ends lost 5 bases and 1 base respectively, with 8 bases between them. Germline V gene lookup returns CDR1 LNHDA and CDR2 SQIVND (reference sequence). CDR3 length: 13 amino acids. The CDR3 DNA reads TGTGCCAGTAGTCAAACTTTTAACTATGGCTACACCTTC. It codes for CASSQTFNYGYTF.

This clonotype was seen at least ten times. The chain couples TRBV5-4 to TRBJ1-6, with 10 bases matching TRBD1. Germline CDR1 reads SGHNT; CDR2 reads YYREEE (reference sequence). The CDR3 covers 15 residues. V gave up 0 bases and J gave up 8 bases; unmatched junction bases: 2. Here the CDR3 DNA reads TGTGCCAGCAGCTTGGGACAGGGGGCTTATTCACCCCTCCACTTT. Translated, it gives CASSLGQGAYSPLHF. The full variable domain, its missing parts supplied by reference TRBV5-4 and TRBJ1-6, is ETGVTQSPTHLIKTRGQQVTLRCSSQSGHNTVSWYQQALGQGPQFIFQYYREEENGRGNFPPRFSGLQFPNYSSELNVNALELDDSALYLCASSLGQGAYSPLHFGNGTRLTVT.

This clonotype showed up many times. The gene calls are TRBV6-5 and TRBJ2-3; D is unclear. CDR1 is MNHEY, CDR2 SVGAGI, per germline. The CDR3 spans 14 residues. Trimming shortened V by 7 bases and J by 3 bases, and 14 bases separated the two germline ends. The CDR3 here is CASTLGMGTDTQYF. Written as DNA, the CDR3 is TGTGCCAGCACCCTAGGGATGGGTACAGATACGCAGTATTTT.

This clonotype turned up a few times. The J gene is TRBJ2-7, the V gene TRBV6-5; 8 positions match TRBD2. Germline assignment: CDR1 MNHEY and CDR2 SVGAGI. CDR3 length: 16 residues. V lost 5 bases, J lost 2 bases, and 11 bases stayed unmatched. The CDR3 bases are TGTGCCAGCAGTCGGCCGAGCGGGGGAGGGACCTACGAGCAGTACTTC. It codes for CASSRPSGGGTYEQYF.

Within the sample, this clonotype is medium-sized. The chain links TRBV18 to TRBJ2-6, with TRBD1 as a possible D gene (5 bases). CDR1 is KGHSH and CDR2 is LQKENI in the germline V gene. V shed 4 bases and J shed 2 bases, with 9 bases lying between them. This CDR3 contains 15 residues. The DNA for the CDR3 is TGTGCCAGCTCACTACAGGAAGCTGGGGCCAACGTCCTGACTTTC. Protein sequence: CASSLQEAGANVLTF.

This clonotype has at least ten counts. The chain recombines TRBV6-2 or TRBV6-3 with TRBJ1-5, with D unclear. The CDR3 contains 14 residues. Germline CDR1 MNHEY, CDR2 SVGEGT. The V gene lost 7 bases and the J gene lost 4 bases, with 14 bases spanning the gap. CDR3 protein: CASTRDGNNQPQHF. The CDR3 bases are TGTGCCAGCACCAGAGACGGAAATAATCAGCCCCAGCATTTT.

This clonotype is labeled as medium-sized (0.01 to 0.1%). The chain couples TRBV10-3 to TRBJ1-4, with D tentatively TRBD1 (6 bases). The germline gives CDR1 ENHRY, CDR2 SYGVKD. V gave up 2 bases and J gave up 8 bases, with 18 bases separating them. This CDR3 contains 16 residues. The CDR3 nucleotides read TGTGCCATCAGTGAGACAAACAGGGCGGTAGGGGAAAAACTGTTTTTT. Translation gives CAISETNRAVGEKLFF.

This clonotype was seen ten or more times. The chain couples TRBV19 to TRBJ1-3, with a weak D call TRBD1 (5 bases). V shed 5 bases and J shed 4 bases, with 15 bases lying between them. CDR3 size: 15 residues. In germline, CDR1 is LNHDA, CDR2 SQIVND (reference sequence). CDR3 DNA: TGTGCCAGTAGTTCGGCCGGGGCGTTGGGAAACACCATATATTTT. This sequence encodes CASSSAGALGNTIYF.

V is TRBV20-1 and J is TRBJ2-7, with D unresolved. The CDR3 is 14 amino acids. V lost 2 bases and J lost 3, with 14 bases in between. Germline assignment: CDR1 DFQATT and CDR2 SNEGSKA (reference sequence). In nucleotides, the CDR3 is TGCAGTGCTAGATCTCATGGGTCCAACTACGAGCAGTACTTC. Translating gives CSARSHGSNYEQYF.

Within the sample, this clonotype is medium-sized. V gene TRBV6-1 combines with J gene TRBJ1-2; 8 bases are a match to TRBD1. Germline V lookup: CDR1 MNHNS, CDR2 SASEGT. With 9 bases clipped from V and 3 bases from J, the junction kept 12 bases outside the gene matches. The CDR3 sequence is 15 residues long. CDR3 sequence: CASRQGFSPHYGYTF. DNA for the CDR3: TGTGCCAGTCGACAGGGGTTCTCTCCCCACTATGGCTACACCTTC.

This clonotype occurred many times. The CDR3 nucleotides read TGTGCCAGCAGCAAGGTGGGACTAGCGGGAACCGGGGAGCTGTTTTTT. It yields the protein CASSKVGLAGTGELFF. V is TRBV7-9 and J is TRBJ2-2, with TRBD2 matching over 13 bases. Germline V gene sequence: CDR1 SEHNR, CDR2 FQNEAQ (reference sequence). The CDR3 runs 16 residues. With 5 bases clipped from V and 5 bases from J, the junction kept 5 bases outside the gene matches.

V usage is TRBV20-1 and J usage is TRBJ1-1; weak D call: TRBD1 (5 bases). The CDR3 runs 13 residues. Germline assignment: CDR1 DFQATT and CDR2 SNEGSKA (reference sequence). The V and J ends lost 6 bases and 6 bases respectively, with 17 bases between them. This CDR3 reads CSARQTTNAEAFF. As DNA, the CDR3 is TGCAGTGCCAGACAGACAACAAACGCTGAAGCTTTCTTT.